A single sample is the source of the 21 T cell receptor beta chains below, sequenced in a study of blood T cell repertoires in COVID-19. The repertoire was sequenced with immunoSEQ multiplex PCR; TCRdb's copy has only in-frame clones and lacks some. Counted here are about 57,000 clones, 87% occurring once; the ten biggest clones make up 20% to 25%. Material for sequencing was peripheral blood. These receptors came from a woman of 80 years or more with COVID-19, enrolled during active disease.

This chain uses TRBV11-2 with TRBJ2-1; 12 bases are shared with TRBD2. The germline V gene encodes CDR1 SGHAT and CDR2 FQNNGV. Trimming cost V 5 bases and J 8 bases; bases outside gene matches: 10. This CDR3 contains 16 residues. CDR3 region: CASSPRTSGEIDEQFF. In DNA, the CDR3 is TGTGCCAGCAGCCCCCGGACTAGCGGGGAAATAGATGAGCAGTTCTTC. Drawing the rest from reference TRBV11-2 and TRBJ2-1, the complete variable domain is EAGVAQSPRYKIIEKRQSVAFWCNPISGHATLYWYQQILGQGPKLLIQFQNNGVVDDSQLPKDRFSAERLKGVDSTLKIQPAKLEDSAVYLCASSPRTSGEIDEQFFGPGTRLTVL.

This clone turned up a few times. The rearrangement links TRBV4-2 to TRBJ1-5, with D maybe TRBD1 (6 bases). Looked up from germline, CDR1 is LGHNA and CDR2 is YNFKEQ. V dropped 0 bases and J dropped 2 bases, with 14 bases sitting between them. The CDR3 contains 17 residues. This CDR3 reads CASSQDGQGYRNQPQHF. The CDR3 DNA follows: TGTGCCAGCAGCCAAGATGGCCAGGGGTATCGCAATCAGCCCCAGCATTTT.

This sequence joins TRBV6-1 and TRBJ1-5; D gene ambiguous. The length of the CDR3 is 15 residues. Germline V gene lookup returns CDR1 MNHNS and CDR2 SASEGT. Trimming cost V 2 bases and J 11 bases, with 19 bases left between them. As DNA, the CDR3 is TGTGCCAGCAGTGAAAATCTAGGCGTCGGCGTCTCCCAGCATTTT. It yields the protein CASSENLGVGVSQHF.

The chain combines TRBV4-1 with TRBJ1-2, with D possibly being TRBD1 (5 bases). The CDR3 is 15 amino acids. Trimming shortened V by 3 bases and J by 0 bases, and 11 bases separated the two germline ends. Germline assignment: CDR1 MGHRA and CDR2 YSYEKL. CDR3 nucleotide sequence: TGCGCCAGCAGCCATCAGACAGTCTCTAACTATGGCTACACCTTC. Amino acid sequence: CASSHQTVSNYGYTF.

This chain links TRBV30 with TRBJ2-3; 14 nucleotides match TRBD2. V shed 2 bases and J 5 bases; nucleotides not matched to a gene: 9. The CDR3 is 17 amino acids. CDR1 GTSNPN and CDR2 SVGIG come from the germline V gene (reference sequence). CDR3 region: CAWSLGLAGAGGDTQYF. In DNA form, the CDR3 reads TGTGCCTGGAGTCTGGGACTAGCGGGGGCCGGGGGAGATACGCAGTATTTT. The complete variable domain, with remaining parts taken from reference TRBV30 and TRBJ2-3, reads SQTIHQWPATLVQPVGSPLSLECTVEGTSNPNLYWYRQAAGRGLQLLFYSVGIGQISSEVPQNLSASRPQDRQFILSSKKLLLSDSGFYLCAWSLGLAGAGGDTQYFGPGTRLTVL.

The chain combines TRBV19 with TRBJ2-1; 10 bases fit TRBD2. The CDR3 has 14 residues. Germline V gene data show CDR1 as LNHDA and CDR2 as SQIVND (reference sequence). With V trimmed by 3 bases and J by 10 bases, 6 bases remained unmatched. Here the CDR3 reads CASSILAGVREQFF. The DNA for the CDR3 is TGTGCCAGTAGTATCCTAGCGGGGGTTCGGGAGCAGTTCTTC.

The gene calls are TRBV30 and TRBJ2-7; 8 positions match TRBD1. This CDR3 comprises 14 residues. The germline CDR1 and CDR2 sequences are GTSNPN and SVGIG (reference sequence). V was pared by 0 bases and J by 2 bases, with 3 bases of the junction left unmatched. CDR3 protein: CAWSVRQGTYEQYF. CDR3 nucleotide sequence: TGTGCCTGGAGTGTACGACAGGGGACCTACGAGCAGTACTTC.

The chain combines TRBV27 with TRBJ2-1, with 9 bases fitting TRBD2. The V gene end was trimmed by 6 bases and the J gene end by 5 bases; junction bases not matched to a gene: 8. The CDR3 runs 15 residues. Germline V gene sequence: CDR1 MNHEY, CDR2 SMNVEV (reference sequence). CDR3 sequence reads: CASRRSGGLDNEQFF. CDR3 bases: TGTGCCAGCAGACGGAGCGGGGGGTTGGACAATGAGCAGTTCTTC.

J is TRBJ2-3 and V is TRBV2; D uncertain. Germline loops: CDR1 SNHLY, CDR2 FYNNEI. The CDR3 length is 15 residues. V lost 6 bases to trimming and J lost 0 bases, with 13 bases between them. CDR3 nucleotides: TGTGCCAGCAGGGAGCTTTTGGCTAGCACAGATACGCAGTATTTT. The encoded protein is CASRELLASTDTQYF.

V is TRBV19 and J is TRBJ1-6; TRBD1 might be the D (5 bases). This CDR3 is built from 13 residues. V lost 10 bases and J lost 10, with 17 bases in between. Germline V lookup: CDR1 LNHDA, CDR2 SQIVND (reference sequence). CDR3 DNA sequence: TGTGCCACGGCGGGACGCCCGGGATCACCCCTCCACTTT. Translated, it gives CATAGRPGSPLHF. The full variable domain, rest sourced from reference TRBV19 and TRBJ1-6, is DGGITQSPKYLFRKEGQNVTLSCEQNLNHDAMYWYRQDPGQGLRLIYYSQIVNDFQKGDIAEGYSVSREKKESFPLTVTSAQKNPTAFYLCATAGRPGSPLHFGNGTRLTVT.

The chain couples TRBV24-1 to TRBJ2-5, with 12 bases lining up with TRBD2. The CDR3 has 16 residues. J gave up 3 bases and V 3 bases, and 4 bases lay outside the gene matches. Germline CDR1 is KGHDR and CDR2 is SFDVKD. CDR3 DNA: TGTGCCACCAGTGATCCGACTAGCGGGGGTGAAGAGACCCAGTACTTC. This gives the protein CATSDPTSGGEETQYF.

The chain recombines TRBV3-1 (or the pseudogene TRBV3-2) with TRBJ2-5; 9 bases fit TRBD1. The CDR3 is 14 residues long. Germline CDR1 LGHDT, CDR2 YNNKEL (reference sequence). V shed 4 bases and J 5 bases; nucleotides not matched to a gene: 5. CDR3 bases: TGTGCCAGCAGCCCACAGGGGGCAGGGGAGACCCAGTACTTC. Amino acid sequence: CASSPQGAGETQYF.

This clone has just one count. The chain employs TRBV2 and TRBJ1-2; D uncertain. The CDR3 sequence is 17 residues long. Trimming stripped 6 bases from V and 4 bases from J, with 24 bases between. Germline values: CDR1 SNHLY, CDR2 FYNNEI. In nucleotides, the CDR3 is TGTGCCAGCAGGGCGGCGGCAGTGGCACTATCTCCCTATGGCTACACCTTC. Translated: CASRAAAVALSPYGYTF.

Here the CDR3 reads CASKAGQGAYEQYF. As DNA, the CDR3 is TGTGCCAGCAAAGCGGGACAGGGGGCCTACGAGCAGTACTTC. This chain links TRBV7-9 with TRBJ2-7, with 11 bases lining up with TRBD1. Germline CDR1 and CDR2: SEHNR and FQNEAQ (reference sequence). Trimming at V came to 7 bases and at J to 2 bases, leaving 4 bases not matched to a gene. The CDR3 runs 14 residues.

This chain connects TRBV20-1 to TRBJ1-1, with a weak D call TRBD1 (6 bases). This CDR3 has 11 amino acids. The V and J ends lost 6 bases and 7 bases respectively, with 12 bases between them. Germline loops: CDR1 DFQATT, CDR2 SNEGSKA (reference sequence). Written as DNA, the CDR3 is TGCAGTGCCCAGAGGGGGGGTGAAGCTTTCTTT. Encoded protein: CSAQRGGEAFF.

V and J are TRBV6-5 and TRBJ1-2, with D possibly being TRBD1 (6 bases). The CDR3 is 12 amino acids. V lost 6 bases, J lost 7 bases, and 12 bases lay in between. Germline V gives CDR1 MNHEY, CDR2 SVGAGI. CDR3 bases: TGTGCCAGCAGGTCAGGGGTTGGTGGCTACACCTTC. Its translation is CASRSGVGGYTF.

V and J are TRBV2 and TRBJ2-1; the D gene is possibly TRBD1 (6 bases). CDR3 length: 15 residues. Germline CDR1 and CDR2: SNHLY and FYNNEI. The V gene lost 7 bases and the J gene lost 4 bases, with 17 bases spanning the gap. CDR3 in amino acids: CASTEGQRQYNEQFF. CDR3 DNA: TGTGCCAGCACCGAAGGACAGCGACAGTACAATGAGCAGTTCTTC.

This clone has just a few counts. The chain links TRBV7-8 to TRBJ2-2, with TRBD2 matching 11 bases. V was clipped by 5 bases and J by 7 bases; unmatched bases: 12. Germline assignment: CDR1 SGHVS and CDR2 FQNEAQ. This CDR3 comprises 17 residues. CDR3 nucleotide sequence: TGTGCCAGCAGCCCCCGGGGTAGCGGGGGGGCGGTCGGGGAGCTGTTTTTT. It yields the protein CASSPRGSGGAVGELFF.

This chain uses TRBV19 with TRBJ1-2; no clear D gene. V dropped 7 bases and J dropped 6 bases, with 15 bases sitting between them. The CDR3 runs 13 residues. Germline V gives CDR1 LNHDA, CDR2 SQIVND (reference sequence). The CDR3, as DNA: TGTGCCAGTAATCCCCTTCTATTGGATGGCTACACCTTC. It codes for CASNPLLLDGYTF.

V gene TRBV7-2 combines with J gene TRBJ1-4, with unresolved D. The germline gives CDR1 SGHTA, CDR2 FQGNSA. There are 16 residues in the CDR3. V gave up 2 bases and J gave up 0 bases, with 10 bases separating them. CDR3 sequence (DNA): TGTGCCAGCAGCTTATATGGCACCGCAACTAATGAAAAACTGTTTTTT. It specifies CASSLYGTATNEKLFF.

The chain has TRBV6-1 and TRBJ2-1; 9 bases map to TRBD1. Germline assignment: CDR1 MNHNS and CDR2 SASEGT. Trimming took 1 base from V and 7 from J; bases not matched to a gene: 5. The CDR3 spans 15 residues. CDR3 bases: TGTGCCAGCAGTGAAGGCGGACAGGGGAGGAATGAGCAGTTCTTC. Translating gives CASSEGGQGRNEQFF.